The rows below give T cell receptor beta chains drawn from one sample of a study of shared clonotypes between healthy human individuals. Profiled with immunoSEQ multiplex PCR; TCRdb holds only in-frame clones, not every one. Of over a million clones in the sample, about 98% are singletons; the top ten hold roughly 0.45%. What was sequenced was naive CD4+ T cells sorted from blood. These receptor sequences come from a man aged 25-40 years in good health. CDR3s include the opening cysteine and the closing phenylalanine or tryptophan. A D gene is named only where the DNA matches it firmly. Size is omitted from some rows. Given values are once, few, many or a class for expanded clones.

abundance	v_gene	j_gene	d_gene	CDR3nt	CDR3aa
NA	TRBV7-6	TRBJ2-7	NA	TGTGCCAGCAGCCCCGGTTCCCCCGTCGAGCAGTACTTC	CASSPGSPVEQYF
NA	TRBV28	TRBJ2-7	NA	TGTGCCAGCAGTTCGCCCTTAACCGATTACGAGCAGTACTTC	CASSSPLTDYEQYF
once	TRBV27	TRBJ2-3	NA	TGTGCCAGCAGTTTTAGCGGTAGCACAGATACGCAGTATTTT	CASSFSGSTDTQYF
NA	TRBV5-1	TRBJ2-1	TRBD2	TGCGCCAGCAGCTTGGCTGTCACTCGCGGGAGGGCCTTTAATGAGCAGTTCTTC	CASSLAVTRGRAFNEQFF
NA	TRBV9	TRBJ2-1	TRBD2	TGTGCCAGCAGCGTAGCGGGAGGGCCAGGGAATGAGCAGTTCTTC	CASSVAGGPGNEQFF
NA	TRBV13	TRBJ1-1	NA	TGTGCCAGCAGCTTAGAGGGTCGAACAGGGAATCCGAACACTGAAGCTTTCTTT	CASSLEGRTGNPNTEAFF
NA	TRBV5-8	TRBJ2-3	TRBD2	TGTGCCAGCAGCCCCGCCCCGGGACTAGGTGCTAGCACAGATACGCAGTATTTT	CASSPAPGLGASTDTQYF
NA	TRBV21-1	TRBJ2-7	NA	TGTGCCAGCAGCCAAGCCACGGCCTACGAGCAGTACTTC	CASSQATAYEQYF
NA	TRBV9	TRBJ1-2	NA	TGTGCCAGCAGCGTAGTTGGCAGGGATGGCTACACCTTC	CASSVVGRDGYTF
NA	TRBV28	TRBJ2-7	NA	TGTGCCAGCAGTACTACAGGGTCTGGCTCCTACGAGCAGTACTTC	CASSTTGSGSYEQYF
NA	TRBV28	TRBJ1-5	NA	TGTGCCAGCAGTCGTGGGGTGTCTAGCAATCAGCCCCAGCATTTT	CASSRGVSSNQPQHF
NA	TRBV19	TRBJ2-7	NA	TGTGCCAGTAGGACCCGGGACGGAGGCTACGAGCAGTACTTC	CASRTRDGGYEQYF
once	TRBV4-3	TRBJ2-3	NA	TGCGCCAGCAGCCAAGGAAGTGATACGCAGTATTTT	CASSQGSDTQYF
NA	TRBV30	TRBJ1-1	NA	TGTGCCTGGAGTGTACTAACGGCGGCTGAAGCTTTCTTT	CAWSVLTAAEAFF
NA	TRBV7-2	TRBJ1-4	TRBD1	TGTGCCAGCAGCTTTACCCAACGAGGGACAGGGAATGAAAAACTGTTTTTT	CASSFTQRGTGNEKLFF
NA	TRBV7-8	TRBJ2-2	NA	TGTGCCAGCAGCTTAGGCCCCAGAAGATACACCGGGGAGCTGTTTTTT	CASSLGPRRYTGELFF
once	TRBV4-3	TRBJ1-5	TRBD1	TGCGCCAGCAGCCAAGGACCGACAGGGGGCAGGGGGCCGGGCAATCAGCCCCAGCATTTT	CASSQGPTGGRGPGNQPQHF
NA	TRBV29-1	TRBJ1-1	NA	TGCAGCGTTGAAGGAGAGACAGCGAACACTGAAGCTTTCTTT	CSVEGETANTEAFF
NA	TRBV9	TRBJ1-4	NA	TGTGCCAGCAGCGTAGACGAGGGGTTCCATCCCCCTCTGTTTTTT	CASSVDEGFHPPLFF
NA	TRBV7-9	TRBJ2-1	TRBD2	TGTGCCAGCGGCAGCGGGAGCTACAATGAGCAGTTCTTC	CASGSGSYNEQFF
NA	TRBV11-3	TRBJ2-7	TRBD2	TGTGCCAGCAGCTTAGGACTAGCGGGAGATGACGAGCAGTACTTC	CASSLGLAGDDEQYF
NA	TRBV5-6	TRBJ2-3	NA	TGTGCCAGCAGCCTAACGTTGAGGGGTAGCACAGATACGCAGTATTTT	CASSLTLRGSTDTQYF
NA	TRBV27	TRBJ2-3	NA	TGTGCCAGCAGTTTATTCTTTCGGGCCTTCTCTAGCACAGATACGCAGTATTTT	CASSLFFRAFSSTDTQYF
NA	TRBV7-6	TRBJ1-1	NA	TGTGCCAGCAGCTACCACCTGTCGGGAGAAGCTTTCTTT	CASSYHLSGEAFF